Below, 7 T cell receptor beta chains from the same sample are listed, as sequenced in a study of blood T cell repertoires in COVID-19. Some clones are missing from TCRdb's copy, which holds only in-frame ones; the method was immunoSEQ multiplex PCR. The sample lists 350,000 to 400,000 clones; nearly 90% were seen once. What was sequenced was PBMCs or T cells enriched from blood (not recorded which). The receptor set was obtained from a woman aged 30 to 39 who had recovered from COVID-19.

V usage is TRBV2 and J usage is TRBJ1-6; possibly TRBD1 for D (5 bases). Germline loops: CDR1 SNHLY, CDR2 FYNNEI. Trimming cost V 6 bases and J 9 bases, with 15 bases left between them. The CDR3 sequence is 14 residues long. CDR3 amino acids: CASSPRRGGSPLHF. The CDR3 DNA is TGTGCCAGCAGCCCGAGGCGGGGCGGTTCACCCCTCCACTTT.

The chain is built from TRBV18 and TRBJ1-2, with D perhaps TRBD1 (5 bases). In germline, CDR1 is KGHSH, CDR2 LQKENI. The CDR3 consists of 19 residues. V gave up 5 bases and J gave up 4 bases, with 29 bases separating them. The CDR3 DNA is TGTGCCAGCTCAGTCTCCGGTGGCAGGGCGGACACCGTTATCTATGGCTACACCTTC. Translating it yields CASSVSGGRADTVIYGYTF.

This clone has only a few counts. The chain combines TRBV5-6 with TRBJ2-7; maybe TRBD2 (6 bases). This CDR3 comprises 15 residues. Germline CDR1 SGHDT, CDR2 YYEEEE. V was pared by 0 bases and J by 6 bases, with 16 bases between. The CDR3 sequence is CASSLGVREAAEQYF. CDR3 in DNA: TGTGCCAGCAGCTTGGGGGTCAGGGAGGCCGCCGAGCAGTACTTC.

Comments on this clone: Other nucleotide sequences in the sample specify the same CDR3. The chain uses TRBV5-6 and TRBJ1-2, with D maybe TRBD1 (6 bases). Germline V gene sequence: CDR1 SGHDT, CDR2 YYEEEE. Trimming removed 4 bases from V and 2 bases from J, with 9 bases in between. CDR3 length: 13 residues. CDR3 nucleotides: TGTGCCAGCAGCCCAGGACAGAACTATGGCTACACCTTC. It is translated as CASSPGQNYGYTF.

The CDR3 region has the DNA TGTGCCAGCAGTGGACAGGGCCGTGGCTACACCTTC. Encoded protein: CASSGQGRGYTF. The genes are TRBV27 and TRBJ1-2, with TRBD1 identical over 8 bases. This CDR3 is 12 amino acids long. Germline-derived CDR1 and CDR2 are MNHEY and SMNVEV (reference sequence). V was clipped by 5 bases and J by 7 bases; unmatched bases: 3.

The chain recombines TRBV4-3 with TRBJ1-5; the match to TRBD1 covers 7 bases. The V gene end was trimmed by 3 bases and the J gene end by 2 bases; junction bases not matched to a gene: 10. The CDR3 loop spans 17 amino acids. Germline V gene sequence: CDR1 LGHNA, CDR2 YSLEER. The CDR3 region is CASSQDTGDVGNQPQHF. The CDR3 DNA reads as TGCGCCAGCAGCCAGGATACAGGGGATGTTGGCAATCAGCCCCAGCATTTT.

The V gene is TRBV9, the J gene TRBJ2-3; TRBD2 matches 7 bases. CDR1 SGDLS and CDR2 YYNGEE come from the germline V gene. The CDR3 extends over 16 amino acids. Trimming at V came to 3 bases and at J to 2 bases, leaving 9 bases not matched to a gene. This CDR3 is CASSDTFGRPTDTQYF. The CDR3 DNA follows: TGTGCCAGCAGCGATACATTCGGGAGGCCCACAGATACGCAGTATTTT.